This passage covers 15 T cell receptor beta chains from one sample sequenced in a study of T cell responses to AZD1222 COVID-19 vaccine. The method was immunoSEQ multiplex PCR; TCRdb's version includes in-frame clones alone and lacks a portion of them. The sample lists around 100,000 clones, about 88% occurring once. The sample consisted of peripheral blood, taken on day 0 of AZD1222 vaccination. The receptors were sampled from an adult in good health.

V usage is TRBV7-8 and J usage is TRBJ1-6, with D maybe TRBD1 (6 bases). V was clipped by 5 bases and J by 6 bases, with 8 bases between them. Germline V gives CDR1 SGHVS, CDR2 FQNEAQ. CDR3 length: 13 residues. The CDR3 spells CASSQDSNSPLHF. The CDR3 DNA sequence: TGTGCCAGCAGCCAGGACAGTAATTCACCCCTCCACTTT.

The chain employs TRBV11-3 and TRBJ2-2; 7 bases line up with TRBD2. This CDR3 region has 15 residues. V lost 4 bases and J lost 7; bases outside the gene matches: 9. Germline V gene data show CDR1 as SGHNT and CDR2 as YENEEA. The CDR3 loop is CASSSPGRSGGELFF. The CDR3 DNA sequence: TGTGCCAGCAGCTCCCCCGGGAGGTCGGGCGGGGAGCTGTTTTTT.

The chain employs TRBV28 and TRBJ2-7; tentative D call: TRBD1 (6 bases). The germline V gene has CDR1 MDHEN and CDR2 SYDVKM. The germline V and J ends were trimmed by 6 bases and 0 bases, with 15 bases remaining between them. The CDR3 runs 15 residues. This CDR3 is CASSAPGQSSYEQYF. CDR3 coding DNA: TGTGCCAGCAGCGCCCCTGGACAGAGCTCCTACGAGCAGTACTTC. Full variable domain (remainder filled in from reference TRBV28 and TRBJ2-7): DVKVTQSSRYLVKRTGEKVFLECVQDMDHENMFWYRQDPGLGLRLIYFSYDVKMKEKGDIPEGYSVSREKKERFSLILESASTNQTSMYLCASSAPGQSSYEQYFGPGTRLTVT.

The chain carries TRBV2 and TRBJ1-6; D unclear. Germline V gene data show CDR1 as SNHLY and CDR2 as FYNNEI. This CDR3 spans 12 amino acids. The V end lost 7 bases, the J end lost 7 bases, and 8 bases lay between the germline ends. DNA of the CDR3: TGTGCCAGCAAAGGGAGCAATTCACCCCTCCACTTT. Its translation is CASKGSNSPLHF.

V and J are TRBV7-2 and TRBJ2-3; D possibly corresponds to TRBD1 (7 bases). Trimming stripped 5 bases from V and 0 bases from J, with 15 bases between. In germline, CDR1 is SGHTA, CDR2 FQGNSA. The length of the CDR3 is 16 residues. The DNA of the CDR3 is TGTGCCAGCAGCGCTCGACAGGGAGGAAGCACAGATACGCAGTATTTT. Encoded protein: CASSARQGGSTDTQYF.

CDR3: CASTEGTATNEKLFF. CDR3 nucleotide sequence: TGCGCCAGCACAGAGGGGACAGCAACTAATGAAAAACTGTTTTTT. The chain links TRBV5-1 to TRBJ1-4; 7 positions agree with TRBD1. Germline V gene data show CDR1 as SGHRS and CDR2 as YFSETQ. V lost 6 bases and J lost 0; bases outside the gene matches: 5. The CDR3 extends over 15 amino acids.

The rearrangement links TRBV19 to TRBJ2-2, with D perhaps TRBD1 or TRBD2 (5 bases each). The CDR3 runs 17 residues. The germline V gene has CDR1 LNHDA and CDR2 SQIVND (reference sequence). Trimming left V 5 bases short and J 3 bases short, with 19 bases between. The CDR3 DNA is TGTGCCAGTAGTTCGGACCGGGACCGACTTTACACCGGGGAGCTGTTTTTT. Protein sequence: CASSSDRDRLYTGELFF. The whole variable domain, filled in from reference TRBV19 and TRBJ2-2, reads DGGITQSPKYLFRKEGQNVTLSCEQNLNHDAMYWYRQDPGQGLRLIYYSQIVNDFQKGDIAEGYSVSREKKESFPLTVTSAQKNPTAFYLCASSSDRDRLYTGELFFGEGSRLTVL.

The V and J genes are TRBV12-3 or TRBV12-4 and TRBJ1-1; D is ambiguous. Deletions cut 0 bases from V and 1 base from J, with 3 bases between. The CDR3 spans 13 residues. For the CDR3, the DNA is TGTGCCAGCAGTTTAGCGGGGAACACTGAAGCTTTCTTT. It translates to CASSLAGNTEAFF.

This chain connects TRBV2 to TRBJ1-1; D is possibly TRBD1 (5 bases). With 6 bases removed from V and 4 bases from J, the gap between germline ends came to 15 bases. The CDR3 has 14 residues. CDR1 and CDR2 from the germline V gene are SNHLY and FYNNEI. CDR3 bases: TGTGCCAGCAGGAGACTAGGGCAGGGCACTGAAGCTTTCTTT. Protein product: CASRRLGQGTEAFF.

This rearrangement joins TRBV19 to TRBJ2-2; 8 nucleotides match TRBD1. V lost 0 bases to trimming and J lost 6 bases; unmatched junction nucleotides: 9. This CDR3 spans 17 amino acids. The germline gives CDR1 LNHDA, CDR2 SQIVND (reference sequence). This chain's CDR3 is CASSIDRRTGWSGELFF. The CDR3 region has the DNA TGTGCCAGTAGTATAGATCGGCGGACAGGGTGGTCCGGGGAGCTGTTTTTT.

The chain employs TRBV28 and TRBJ1-4; D not resolved. CDR3 length: 15 residues. CDR1 and CDR2 (germline): MDHEN, SYDVKM. V was clipped by 3 bases and J by 5 bases, with 13 bases between them. The CDR3 spells CASSFVGRENEKLFF. In DNA, the CDR3 is TGTGCCAGCAGTTTCGTCGGACGGGAGAATGAAAAACTGTTTTTT. The full variable domain, rest sourced from reference TRBV28 and TRBJ1-4, is DVKVTQSSRYLVKRTGEKVFLECVQDMDHENMFWYRQDPGLGLRLIYFSYDVKMKEKGDIPEGYSVSREKKERFSLILESASTNQTSMYLCASSFVGRENEKLFFGSGTQLSVL.

This clone was picked up one time. The chain links TRBV2 to TRBJ1-4, with 7 bases lining up with TRBD1. V shed 4 bases, J shed 4 bases, and the junction held 3 bases outside the gene matches. Per the germline V gene, CDR1 is SNHLY and CDR2 is FYNNEI. The CDR3 contains 14 residues. CDR3 sequence (DNA): TGTGCCAGCAGTGGGGACAGTAGTAATGAAAAACTGTTTTTT. Its translation: CASSGDSSNEKLFF.

J is TRBJ1-1 and V is TRBV18; TRBD1 aligns across 8 bases. The germline gives CDR1 KGHSH, CDR2 LQKENI. Losses at the gene ends were 3 bases for V and 0 bases for J; bases not matched to a gene: 6. CDR3 length equals 16 residues. CDR3 sequence (DNA): TGTGCCAGCTCACCCAACAACAGGGGGGTGAACACTGAAGCTTTCTTT. Residues: CASSPNNRGVNTEAFF. Combining the CDR3 with reference TRBV18 and TRBJ1-1 gives the whole variable domain NAGVMQNPRHLVRRRGQEARLRCSPMKGHSHVYWYRQLPEEGLKFMVYLQKENIIDESGMPKERFSAEFPKEGPSILRIQQVVRGDSAAYFCASSPNNRGVNTEAFFGQGTRLTVV.

The chain uses TRBV28 and TRBJ1-6; D is unclear. The CDR3 spans 12 residues. The germline V gene has CDR1 MDHEN and CDR2 SYDVKM. The V end lost 7 bases, the J end lost 6 bases, and 7 bases lay between the germline ends. CDR3 residues: CASTLLNSPLHF. CDR3 nucleotide sequence: TGTGCCAGCACTCTTCTTAATTCACCCCTCCACTTT.

On this clone itself: Other DNA sequences from this sample encode an identical CDR3 as well. The chain is built from TRBV9 and TRBJ2-1; tentative D call: TRBD2 (5 bases). The germline gives CDR1 SGDLS, CDR2 YYNGEE. V was cut by 3 bases and J by 4 bases, with 14 bases left in between. This CDR3 has 15 amino acids. The DNA for the CDR3 is TGTGCCAGCAGCGCCCGGGATTCCCCGTACAATGAGCAGTTCTTC. Amino acid sequence: CASSARDSPYNEQFF.